The rows below give T cell receptor beta chains drawn from one sample of a study of blood T cells in healthy people across ages. MiXCR was run by TCRdb on the 5' RACE reads, yielding one entry per CDR3 protein. The data show some 640,000 distinct CDR3 sequences, 45% to 50% seen once. Sequenced input: blood. These receptors were taken from a woman aged 55-70 years in good health. The CDR3 runs from the conserved cysteine through the conserved F or W. The D gene is left open where the match is weak. The size of a clone is reported for some rows only, either as once, few or many, or as a class for expanded clones.

V	D	J	size	CDR3	DNA
TRBV29-1	NA	TRBJ2-5	many	CSVMQGAETQYF	TGCAGCGTTATGCAGGGAGCAGAGACCCAGTACTTC
TRBV6-5	TRBD2	TRBJ2-7	NA	CASSPGTSGLYNEQYF	TGTGCCAGCAGCCCTGGGACTAGCGGGTTATACAATGAGCAGTACTTC
TRBV2	NA	TRBJ2-4	NA	CASSDGLIAKNIQYF	TGTGCCAGCAGTGATGGACTCATAGCCAAAAACATTCAGTACTTC
TRBV15	TRBD2	TRBJ2-7	NA	CAAGSGRSEQYF	TGTGCCGCCGGATCCGGGAGGAGCGAGCAGTACTTC
TRBV3-1	NA	TRBJ2-3	NA	CASSHLRIGTDTQYF	TGTGCCAGCAGCCACTTACGGATTGGCACAGATACGCAGTATTTT
TRBV4-2	TRBD2	TRBJ2-7	NA	CASSQEIRISGRAHEQYF	TGTGCCAGCAGCCAAGAAATAAGAATTAGCGGGAGAGCCCACGAGCAGTACTTC
TRBV2	NA	TRBJ2-5	few	CASKRQAETQYF	TGTGCCAGCAAGAGACAAGCAGAGACCCAGTACTTC
TRBV19	TRBD1	TRBJ2-7	NA	CASSFSRDRGRYEQYF	TGTGCCAGTAGTTTCTCCCGGGACAGGGGACGATACGAGCAGTACTTC
TRBV12-3/TRBV12-4	TRBD1	TRBJ1-2	NA	CASTPGGSGGYTF	TGTGCCAGCACCCCAGGGGGCTCGGGTGGCTACACCTTC
TRBV20-1	TRBD2	TRBJ2-7	NA	CVGLAGGSYEQYF	TGCGTGGGACTAGCGGGAGGGTCCTACGAGCAGTACTTC
TRBV7-2	TRBD2	TRBJ2-2	NA	CASSLVSGRATGELFF	TGTGCCAGCAGCTTAGTAAGCGGGAGGGCGACCGGGGAGCTGTTTTTT
TRBV20-1	NA	TRBJ2-1	NA	CSARVETESSYNEQFF	TGCAGTGCTAGAGTCGAGACAGAGAGCTCCTACAATGAGCAGTTCTTC
TRBV28	NA	TRBJ2-1	NA	CASSRLGNEQFF	TGTGCCAGCAGTCGACTTGGGAATGAGCAGTTCTTC
TRBV11-2	TRBD1	TRBJ1-6	NA	CASSLDRDRGGPLHF	TGTGCCAGCAGCTTAGATCGGGACAGGGGGGGACCCCTCCACTTT
TRBV7-3	TRBD1	TRBJ2-2	once	CASRLGQGGGELFF	TGTGCCAGCAGATTGGGACAGGGAGGCGGGGAGCTGTTTTTT
TRBV7-9	NA	TRBJ1-2	NA	CASSYQGYGYTF	TGTGCCAGCAGCTACCAGGGGTATGGCTACACCTTC
TRBV15	TRBD2	TRBJ2-4	NA	CATSGGLAGKYIQYF	TGTGCCACCAGCGGGGGACTAGCGGGAAAGTACATTCAGTACTTC
TRBV27	TRBD1	TRBJ1-5	NA	CASSYDRGGSQPQHF	TGTGCCAGCAGTTACGACAGGGGTGGGAGTCAGCCCCAGCATTTT
TRBV5-1	NA	TRBJ1-4	few	CASSLAGTDEKLFF	TGCGCCAGCAGCTTGGCCGGGACGGATGAAAAACTGTTTTTT
TRBV4-2	NA	TRBJ1-4	NA	CASSKGGINEKLFF	TGTGCCAGCAGCAAGGGAGGGATTAATGAAAAACTGTTTTTT
TRBV20-1	TRBD2	TRBJ2-3	few	CSASPGLAGPTDTQYF	TGCAGTGCTAGCCCGGGACTAGCGGGACCCACAGATACGCAGTATTTT
TRBV6-5	NA	TRBJ1-1	once	CASSRIRGGMRAEAFF	TGTGCCAGCAGCCGCATTCGGGGGGGGATGAGGGCTGAAGCTTTCTTT
TRBV29-1	TRBD2	TRBJ2-5	NA	CSVEDRGAGAAGETQYF	TGCAGCGTTGAAGATCGAGGGGCGGGAGCGGCCGGAGAGACCCAGTACTTC
TRBV29-1	NA	TRBJ2-3	few	CSVEAGTRTDTQYF	TGCAGCGTTGAAGCAGGCACTCGCACAGATACGCAGTATTTT
TRBV29-1	NA	TRBJ2-7	NA	CSVEGFGREQYF	TGCAGCGTTGAGGGCTTTGGGAGGGAGCAGTACTTC
TRBV20-1	TRBD2	TRBJ2-1	few	CSARDLSSGLYNEQFF	TGCAGTGCTAGAGATCTCTCTAGCGGGCTTTACAATGAGCAGTTCTTC
TRBV28	NA	TRBJ2-1	NA	CASSSPQTATYNEQFF	TGTGCCAGCAGTTCACCCCAGACAGCTACCTACAATGAGCAGTTCTTC
TRBV5-1	TRBD2	TRBJ2-1	NA	CASRGAGEGEQFF	TGCGCCAGCAGAGGGGCGGGAGAGGGTGAGCAGTTCTTC